The entry below gives a single T cell receptor (beta chain) sequence along with its context. Assay used: immunoSEQ multiplex PCR; TCRdb lists only in-frame clones, some missing. The repertoire holds about 40,000 clones, just under 80% seen once, with about a quarter in the top ten. The CDR3 extends over 16 amino acids. The V segment lost 7 bases and the J segment 0 bases; nucleotides outside the gene matches: 6. Germline loops: CDR1 SGHTA, CDR2 FQGNSA. This sample stems from a study of radiotherapy plus CTLA-4 blockade in lung cancer. Whole-study context: Disease control reached approximately 29%, with objective responses in around 20%.

The clonotype comes from a human donor with non-small cell lung cancer that progressed on radiotherapy plus ipilimumab. Material: peripheral blood, obtained from a patient treated with radiotherapy plus ipilimumab. The V gene is TRBV7-2, the J gene TRBJ2-5; 12 nucleotides line up with TRBD2. Here the CDR3 reads CASTTTSGGYQETQYF. The DNA of the CDR3 is TGTGCCAGCACCACAACTAGCGGGGGGTACCAAGAGACCCAGTACTTC.